This TCR beta chain was obtained from a study of cytomegalovirus exposure and HLA in healthy donors. The ends were cut back, 4 bases at V and 1 base at J, with 7 bases in the middle. This CDR3 contains 14 residues. Germline CDR1 is LNHDA and CDR2 is SQIVND (reference sequence). At sampling all donors were nominally healthy, likely with unrecorded immune exposures. Comments on this clone: As yet, its antigen is unknown.

General observations from the study: Most TCR sequences proved rare, with some public TCRs found in many donors.

In the PCR, 60 Vbeta and 13 Jbeta primers were used. Sequencing was performed with immunoSEQ multiplex PCR; in TCRdb, only in-frame clones are kept and a portion is missing. The sample lists approximately 300,000 clones, almost 85% occurring once. The sample taken for sequencing was PBMCs. The gene calls are TRBV19 and TRBJ2-2; D gene uncertain. The origin of this receptor is a woman aged 40 to 49 in good health and CMV-seropositive. CDR3 coding DNA: TGTGCCAGTAGTACACTTAGGAACACCGGGGAGCTGTTTTTT. Amino acid sequence: CASSTLRNTGELFF. Variable domain in full (rest from reference TRBV19 and TRBJ2-2): DGGITQSPKYLFRKEGQNVTLSCEQNLNHDAMYWYRQDPGQGLRLIYYSQIVNDFQKGDIAEGYSVSREKKESFPLTVTSAQKNPTAFYLCASSTLRNTGELFFGEGSRLTVL.